The 8 T cell receptor beta chains given below trace back to one sample, sequenced in a study of response to subunit inactivated influenza vaccine listed by TCRdb under 2018. The intended sense of this specimen's time point label: 45 days after influenza vaccine administration. The library was obtained by RT-PCR. Instrument on record: Illumina HiSeq 2500. The public sequencing data were trimmed at Q25 with fastp and processed into clonotypes with MiXCR by TCRdb, which kept only in-frame beta chains. Every CDR3 protein is listed once, alongside the most common genes and DNA of its rows. Counted in this sample were roughly 150,000 distinct CDR3 sequences; roughly a tenth of them appeared once. The top ten clones comprise over 10% of the sample. The source was non-naive T cells sorted from PBMCs, collected roughly 48 days after vaccination. Taken with the paper, the label for cell subset or site translates to: memory T cell fraction. These TCRs come from a man in his fifties or sixties who received an inactivated influenza vaccine. Donor details come from another sample of the same person, matched by shared clones.

This clonotype came up many times. The chain links TRBV7-8 to TRBJ2-7; the match to TRBD2 covers 10 bases. The J segment lost 5 bases and the V segment lost 3 bases, leaving 10 bases of the junction unmatched. CDR3 length: 16 residues. Per germline, CDR1 SGHVS and CDR2 FQNEAQ. CDR3 nucleotide sequence: TGTGCCAGCAGCTTGGCTAGCGGGAGACTTGGCGACGAGCAGTACTTC. As protein: CASSLASGRLGDEQYF.

V gene TRBV6-1 combines with J gene TRBJ1-2, with 8 nucleotides matching TRBD1. This CDR3 comprises 16 residues. In germline, CDR1 is MNHNS, CDR2 SASEGT. Trimming took 6 bases from V and 4 from J; bases not matched to a gene: 13. This chain's CDR3 is CASSKLLTGVSYGYTF. For the CDR3, the DNA is TGTGCCAGCAGCAAATTATTGACAGGGGTATCCTATGGCTACACCTTC.

This clonotype has ten or more counts. The V gene is TRBV20-1, the J gene TRBJ2-1; no firm D call. The CDR3 runs to 12 residues. The germline V gene has CDR1 DFQATT and CDR2 SNEGSKA (reference sequence). The V end lost 5 bases, the J end lost 8 bases, and 13 bases lay between the germline ends. CDR3 bases: TGCAGTGCTGGAAGGCACGAGGATGAGCAGTTCTTC. It codes for CSAGRHEDEQFF.

This clonotype was detected a few times. CDR3 protein: CSVGQRDSYGYTF. The DNA of the CDR3 is TGCAGCGTTGGCCAGAGGGACAGCTATGGCTACACCTTC. The gene calls are TRBV29-1 and TRBJ1-2, with 7 bases lining up with TRBD1. The CDR3 runs 13 residues. Germline CDR1 is SQVTM and CDR2 is ANQGSEA. With V trimmed by 4 bases and J by 4 bases, 6 bases remained unmatched. Drawing the rest from reference TRBV29-1 and TRBJ1-2, the complete variable domain is SAVISQKPSRDICQRGTSLTIQCQVDSQVTMMFWYRQQPGQSLTLIATANQGSEATYESGFVIDKFPISRPNLTFSTLTVSNMSPEDSSIYLCSVGQRDSYGYTFGSGTRLTVV.

This clonotype was counted at least ten times. The chain carries TRBV7-2 and TRBJ1-2, with D possibly TRBD1 on 5 matching bases. In germline, CDR1 is SGHTA, CDR2 FQGNSA. Trimming cost V 3 bases and J 3 bases, with 11 bases left between them. The CDR3 sequence is 14 residues long. CDR3 sequence: CASSFGRGDYGYTF. For the CDR3, the DNA is TGTGCCAGCAGCTTCGGGCGGGGGGACTATGGCTACACCTTC.

This clonotype was found many times. The genes are TRBV4-1 and TRBJ2-7; a weak D match, TRBD1 (6 bases). There are 18 residues in the CDR3. With 1 base removed from V and 1 base from J, the gap between germline ends came to 20 bases. Germline lookup yields CDR1 MGHRA and CDR2 YSYEKL. CDR3 DNA: TGCGCCAGCAGCCAAGCCAGGGGCCTGGACACCGTATCCTACGAGCAGTACTTC. Protein product: CASSQARGLDTVSYEQYF.

V usage is TRBV5-1 and J usage is TRBJ2-2; weak D call: TRBD2 (5 bases). Germline values: CDR1 SGHRS, CDR2 YFSETQ. The CDR3 totals 16 residues. Trimming cost V 5 bases and J 3 bases, with 17 bases left between them. CDR3 bases: TGCGCCAGCAGTTTCGGCGGGCGTACCGACACCGGGGAGCTGTTTTTT. This gives the protein CASSFGGRTDTGELFF.

In this sample, this clonotype turned up a few times. The V and J genes are TRBV18 and TRBJ1-2; tentative D call: TRBD1 (6 bases). The length of the CDR3 is 14 residues. Germline assignment: CDR1 KGHSH and CDR2 LQKENI. V was cut by 4 bases and J by 5 bases, with 14 bases left in between. CDR3 sequence: CASSQTGLEYGYTF. CDR3 bases: TGTGCCAGCTCACAAACAGGGTTGGAGTATGGCTACACCTTC.